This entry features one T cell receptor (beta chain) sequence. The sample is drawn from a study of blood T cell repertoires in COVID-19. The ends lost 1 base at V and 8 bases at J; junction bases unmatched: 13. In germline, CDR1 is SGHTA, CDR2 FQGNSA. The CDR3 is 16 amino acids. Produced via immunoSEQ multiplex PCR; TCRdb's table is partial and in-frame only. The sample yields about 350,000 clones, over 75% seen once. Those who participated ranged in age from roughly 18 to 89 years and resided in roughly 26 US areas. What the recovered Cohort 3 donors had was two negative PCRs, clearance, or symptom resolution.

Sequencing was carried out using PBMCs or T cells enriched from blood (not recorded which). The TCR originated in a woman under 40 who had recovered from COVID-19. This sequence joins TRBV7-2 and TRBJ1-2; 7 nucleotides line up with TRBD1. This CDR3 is CASSLVVYRGGLGYTF. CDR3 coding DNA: TGTGCCAGCAGCTTAGTTGTTTACAGGGGTGGTCTGGGCTACACCTTC.